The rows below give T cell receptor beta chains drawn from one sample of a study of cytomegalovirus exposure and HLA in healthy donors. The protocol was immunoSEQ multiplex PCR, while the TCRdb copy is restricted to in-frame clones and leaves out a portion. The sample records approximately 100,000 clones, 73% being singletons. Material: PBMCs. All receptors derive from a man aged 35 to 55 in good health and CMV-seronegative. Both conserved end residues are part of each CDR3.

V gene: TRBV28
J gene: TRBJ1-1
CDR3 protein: CASSFKVRGVLDTEAFF

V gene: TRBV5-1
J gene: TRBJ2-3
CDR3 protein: CASSVSLGGNTDTQYF

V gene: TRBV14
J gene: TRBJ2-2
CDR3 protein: CASSQDLLAGYTGELFF

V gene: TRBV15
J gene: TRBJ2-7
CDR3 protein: CATSRDLAGGVDEQYF

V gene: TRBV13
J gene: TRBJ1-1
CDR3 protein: CASGLGRMNTEAFF

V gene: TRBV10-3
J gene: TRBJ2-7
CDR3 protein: CAISESATDYEQYF

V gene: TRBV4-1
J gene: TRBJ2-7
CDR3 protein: CASSPTRAGGPDEQYF

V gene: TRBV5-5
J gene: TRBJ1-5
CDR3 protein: CASSRTGYSNQPQHF

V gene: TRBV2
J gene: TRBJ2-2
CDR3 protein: CASSEEGAGENTGELFF

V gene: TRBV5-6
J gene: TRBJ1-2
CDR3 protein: CASSLERGDYGYTF

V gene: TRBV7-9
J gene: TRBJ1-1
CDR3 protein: CASSRDIDAFF

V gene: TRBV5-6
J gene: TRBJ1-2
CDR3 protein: CASSLLGRDGYTF

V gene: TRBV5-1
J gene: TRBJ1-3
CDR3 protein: CASSPPGLGSGNTIYF